The T cell receptor (beta chain) described here comes from a study of OX40 agonist ivuxolimab in advanced cancers. V was clipped by 2 bases and J by 5 bases, with 8 bases between them. CDR3 length: 13 residues. Germline V lookup: CDR1 SGHTA, CDR2 FQGTGA. Data came from immunoSEQ multiplex PCR; TCRdb stores just in-frame clones and leaves some out. The sample carries 45,000 to 50,000 clones, approximately 91% recorded once. The origin of this receptor is an adult with an advanced solid tumor such as melanoma, head and neck, liver or kidney cancer. Sample: CD4+ or CD8+ T cells sorted from blood, taken in a trial of the OX40 agonist ivuxolimab. The gene calls are TRBV7-3 and TRBJ2-3; TRBD2 is a possible D gene (5 bases). CDR3 DNA sequence: TGTGCCAGCAGCTTACTAGCTGGAGATACGCAGTATTTT. It encodes CASSLLAGDTQYF.